This TCR beta chain emerged from a study of T cell responses to AZD1222 COVID-19 vaccine. Notes on the study in general: The repertoires were collected only after the peak T cell response. Spike was spanned by vaccine-associated CD4 TCRs, with dominance at 160-218 and 743-854. Spike-specific TCR repertoires showed rising breadth and depth after two AZD1222 doses. It should be noted that donors were predominantly white British and more often female, and clonal diversity was possibly underestimated.

Between the trimmed V and J ends, which lost 5 bases and 3 bases, there was a span of 26 bases. CDR1 is PRHDT and CDR2 is FYEKMQ in the germline V gene (reference sequence). The CDR3 is 18 amino acids. Libraries were prepared by immunoSEQ multiplex PCR; TCRdb keeps only in-frame clonotypes and omits some of them. The sample includes around 120,000 clones, roughly 84% of them seen just once. About this clone itself: Its specificity is unknown.

This chain uses TRBV13 with TRBJ2-7; a weak D match, TRBD1 (5 bases). This sequence was found in an adult who received the AZD1222 COVID-19 vaccine. Material: peripheral blood, obtained 28 days after the second AZD1222 dose. In nucleotides, the CDR3 is TGTGCCAGCAGCCTAAGGCGACAGATCGCCACGGACAACTACGAGCAGTACTTC. The encoded protein is CASSLRRQIATDNYEQYF.